Sequencing of this TCR beta chain was carried out in a study of PD-1 blockade in classical Hodgkin lymphoma. The CDR3 contains 13 residues. Per the germline V gene, CDR1 is GTSNPN and CDR2 is SVGIG (reference sequence). V lost 5 bases and J 7 bases, leaving 18 bases between the germline ends. Following autologous stem cell transplantation, relapse occurred in every patient, and exposure to brentuximab vedotin varied. The study isolated CD8+ T cells from thawed PBMCs by magnetic negative selection. TCRdb keeps only in-frame clones here, not all; method: immunoSEQ multiplex PCR. The sample yields around 1,300 clones, over 70% seen once. Regarding the study as a whole: According to reports, newly diagnosed patients had lower baseline TCR diversity than healthy donors, and relapsed/refractory patients had lower baseline TCR diversity still. Newly diagnosed patients had diversity similar to the baseline diversity of complete responders.

In its sample, this clone is hyperexpanded (1% or more). Its antigen is as yet unknown. The V and J genes are TRBV30 and TRBJ2-7; TRBD1 or TRBD2 may be the D gene (7 bases each). The receptor was derived from a human donor with classical Hodgkin lymphoma. Sequencing used CD8+ T cells from blood, obtained at baseline. This CDR3 is CAWAYDREGEQYF. The CDR3 DNA sequence: TGTGCCTGGGCTTATGACAGGGAGGGGGAGCAGTACTTC.